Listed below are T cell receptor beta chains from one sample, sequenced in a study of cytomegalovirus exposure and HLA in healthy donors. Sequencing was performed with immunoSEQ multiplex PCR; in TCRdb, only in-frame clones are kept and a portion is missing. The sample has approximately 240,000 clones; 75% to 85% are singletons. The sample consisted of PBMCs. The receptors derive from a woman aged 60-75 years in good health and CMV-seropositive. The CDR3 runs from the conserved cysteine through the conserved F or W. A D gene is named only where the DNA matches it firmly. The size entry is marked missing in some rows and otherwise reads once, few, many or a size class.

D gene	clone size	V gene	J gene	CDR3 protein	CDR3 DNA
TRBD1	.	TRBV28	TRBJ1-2	CASSLTGVGIYGYTF	TGTGCCAGCAGTCTTACAGGGGTCGGTATCTATGGCTACACCTTC
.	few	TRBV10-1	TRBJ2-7	CASGTTGIDEQYF	TGCGCCAGCGGGACCACAGGGATTGACGAGCAGTACTTC
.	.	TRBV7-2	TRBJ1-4	CASRRSRANEKLFF	TGTGCCAGCAGACGATCCAGGGCTAATGAAAAACTGTTTTTT
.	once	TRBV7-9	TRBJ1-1	CASSLGPGSRTEAFF	TGTGCCAGCAGCTTAGGTCCGGGGTCGAGGACTGAAGCTTTCTTT
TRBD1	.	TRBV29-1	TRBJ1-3	CSVDEGAGGNTIYF	TGCAGCGTTGACGAGGGGGCTGGCGGAAACACCATATATTTT
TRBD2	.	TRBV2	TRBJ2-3	CASSETASGTQYF	TGTGCCAGCAGTGAAACGGCTAGCGGTACGCAGTATTTT
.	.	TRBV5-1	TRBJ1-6	CASSPRGGQDSPLHF	TGCGCCAGCAGCCCCCGGGGAGGGCAGGACTCACCCCTCCACTTT
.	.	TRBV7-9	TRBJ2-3	CASSLGYGGTDTQYF	TGTGCCAGCAGCTTAGGCTACGGGGGCACAGATACGCAGTATTTT
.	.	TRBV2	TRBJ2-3	CASILQDWSTDTQYF	TGTGCCAGCATCCTCCAGGATTGGAGCACAGATACGCAGTATTTT
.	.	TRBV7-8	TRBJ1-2	CASSRGGANYGYTF	TGTGCCAGCAGCCGCGGGGGGGCTAACTATGGCTACACCTTC
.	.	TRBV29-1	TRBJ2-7	CSVARDNSYEQYF	TGCAGCGTTGCCCGGGACAACTCCTACGAGCAGTACTTC
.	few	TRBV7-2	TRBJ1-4	CASSPRGEKLFF	TGTGCCAGCAGCCCTCGGGGAGAAAAACTGTTTTTT
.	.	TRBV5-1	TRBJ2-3	CASSLGQATNTQYF	TGCGCCAGCAGCTTGGGCCAGGCGACCAATACGCAGTATTTT
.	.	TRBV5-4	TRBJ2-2	CASSAGQDTGELFF	TGTGCCAGCAGCGCAGGGCAAGACACCGGGGAGCTGTTTTTT
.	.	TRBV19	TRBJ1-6	CASNGDTNSPLHF	TGTGCCAGTAACGGGGATACGAATTCACCCCTCCACTTT
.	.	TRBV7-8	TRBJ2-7	CASSLTTTALPEQYF	TGTGCCAGCAGCTTAACTACGACGGCCCTCCCCGAGCAGTACTTC
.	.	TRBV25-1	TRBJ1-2	CASSESGFVGYTF	TGTGCCAGCAGTGAATCCGGTTTTGTTGGCTACACCTTC
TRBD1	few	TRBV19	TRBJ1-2	CASSLFRQGMGYTF	TGTGCCAGTAGTCTGTTCCGACAGGGGATGGGCTACACCTTC
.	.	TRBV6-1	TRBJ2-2	CASGERTNTGELFF	TGTGCCAGCGGAGAGCGGACGAACACCGGGGAGCTGTTTTTT
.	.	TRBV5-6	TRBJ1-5	CASSLGGVGWNQPQHF	TGTGCCAGCAGCTTAGGCGGGGTAGGCTGGAATCAGCCCCAGCATTTT
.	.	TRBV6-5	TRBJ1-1	CASSYSTQGNTEAFF	TGTGCCAGCAGTTACTCGACACAGGGGAACACTGAAGCTTTCTTT
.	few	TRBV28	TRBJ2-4	CASSGSISGHRGNIQYF	TGTGCCAGCAGTGGTTCTATTAGCGGTCACAGGGGAAACATTCAGTACTTC
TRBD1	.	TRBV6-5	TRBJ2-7	CASSYSRQGYEQYF	TGTGCCAGCAGTTACTCTAGACAGGGCTACGAGCAGTACTTC
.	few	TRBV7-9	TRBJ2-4	CASSPRKELAKNIQYF	TGTGCCAGCAGCCCCCGTAAAGAACTAGCCAAAAACATTCAGTACTTC
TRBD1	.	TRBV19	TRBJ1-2	CASSIRDRTYGYTF	TGTGCCAGTAGTATCCGGGACAGGACTTATGGCTACACCTTC
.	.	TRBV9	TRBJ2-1	CASSVARSYEQFF	TGTGCCAGCAGCGTAGCCCGAAGCTATGAGCAGTTCTTC
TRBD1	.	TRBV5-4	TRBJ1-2	CASSFGTGNSYGYTF	TGTGCCAGCAGCTTCGGGACAGGGAATAGCTATGGCTACACCTTC